Listed here is a single T cell receptor beta chain. This table comes from immunoSEQ multiplex PCR, and its TCRdb copy is limited to in-frame clones, with some not included. The data show around 150,000 clones, approximately 82% seen once. The entry originates in a study of blood T cell repertoires in COVID-19. In the study overall: Italy, Spain and the United States were the sources of the convalescent and acute COVID-19 samples.

With 3 bases clipped from V and 3 bases from J, the junction kept 5 bases outside the gene matches. The CDR3 is made up of 14 amino acids. Germline CDR1 is GTSNPN and CDR2 is SVGIG (reference sequence). This sequence was found in an elderly woman with acute or convalescent COVID-19. The chain couples TRBV30 to TRBJ2-7, with 10 positions matching TRBD1. Specimen: peripheral blood. CDR3 sequence reads: CAWSDRTGGYEQYF. Here the CDR3 DNA reads TGTGCCTGGAGCGATAGGACAGGGGGCTACGAGCAGTACTTC.